This T cell receptor beta chain was captured in a study of blood T cell repertoires in COVID-19. Some clones are missing from TCRdb's copy, which holds only in-frame ones; the method was immunoSEQ multiplex PCR. The sample includes roughly 53,000 clones, about 88% of them seen just once. The sequence was obtained from a man aged 40-55 years with active COVID-19. The sample comprised peripheral blood.

CDR3 coding DNA: TGCGCCAGCAGCATGCAGGGGGCTCGCACTGAAGCTTTCTTT. Encoded protein: CASSMQGARTEAFF. V usage is TRBV5-1 and J usage is TRBJ1-1; 8 bases line up with TRBD1. Germline CDR1 is SGHRS and CDR2 is YFSETQ. The CDR3 spans 14 residues. V shed 4 bases and J 4 bases; nucleotides not matched to a gene: 6. Looking up the rest from reference TRBV5-1 and TRBJ1-1 gives the full variable domain: KAGVTQTPRYLIKTRGQQVTLSCSPISGHRSVSWYQQTPGQGLQFLFEYFSETQRNKGNFPGRFSGRQFSNSRSEMNVSTLELGDSALYLCASSMQGARTEAFFGQGTRLTVV.